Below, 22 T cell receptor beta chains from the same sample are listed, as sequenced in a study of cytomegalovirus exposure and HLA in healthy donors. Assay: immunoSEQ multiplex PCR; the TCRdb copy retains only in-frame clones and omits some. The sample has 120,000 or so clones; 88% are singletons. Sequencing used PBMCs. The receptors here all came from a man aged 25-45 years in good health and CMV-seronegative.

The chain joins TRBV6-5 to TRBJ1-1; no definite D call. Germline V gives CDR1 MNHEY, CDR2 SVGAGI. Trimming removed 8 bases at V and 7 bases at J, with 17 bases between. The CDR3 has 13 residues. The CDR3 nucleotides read TGTGCCAGCGCCCCCCCAACACGGAGTGAAGCTTTCTTT. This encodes CASAPPTRSEAFF.

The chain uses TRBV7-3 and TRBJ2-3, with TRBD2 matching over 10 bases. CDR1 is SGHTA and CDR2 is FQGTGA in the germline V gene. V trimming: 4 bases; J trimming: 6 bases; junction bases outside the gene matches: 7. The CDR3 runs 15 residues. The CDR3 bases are TGTGCCAGCAGCTCTTCTAGCGGGAGTTTTGATACGCAGTATTTT. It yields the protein CASSSSSGSFDTQYF.

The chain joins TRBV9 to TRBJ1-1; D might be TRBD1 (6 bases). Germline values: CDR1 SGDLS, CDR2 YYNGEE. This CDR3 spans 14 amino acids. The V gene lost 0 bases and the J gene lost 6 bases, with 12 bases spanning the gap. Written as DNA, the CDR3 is TGTGCCAGCAGCGTAGGGGGGCCAGCGGCTGAAGCTTTCTTT. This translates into CASSVGGPAAEAFF.

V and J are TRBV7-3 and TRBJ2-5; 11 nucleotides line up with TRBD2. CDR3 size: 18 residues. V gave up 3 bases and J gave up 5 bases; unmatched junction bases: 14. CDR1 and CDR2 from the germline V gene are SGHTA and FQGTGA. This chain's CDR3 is CASSFLGTSGTLAETQYF. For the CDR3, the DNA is TGTGCCAGCAGCTTTCTCGGGACTAGCGGAACACTCGCGGAGACCCAGTACTTC.

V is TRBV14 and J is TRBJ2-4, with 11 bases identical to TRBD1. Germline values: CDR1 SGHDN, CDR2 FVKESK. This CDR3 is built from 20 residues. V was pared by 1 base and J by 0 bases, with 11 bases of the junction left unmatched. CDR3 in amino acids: CASSQGPGQGVRLAKNIQYF. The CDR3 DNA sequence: TGTGCCAGCAGCCAAGGGCCGGGACAGGGGGTCCGGCTAGCCAAAAACATTCAGTACTTC.

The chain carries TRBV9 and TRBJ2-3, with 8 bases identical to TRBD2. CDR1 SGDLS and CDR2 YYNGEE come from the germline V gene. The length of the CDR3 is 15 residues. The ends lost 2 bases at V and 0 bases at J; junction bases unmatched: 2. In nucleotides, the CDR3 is TGTGCCAGCAGCGTTAGCGGGACGAGCACAGATACGCAGTATTTT. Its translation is CASSVSGTSTDTQYF. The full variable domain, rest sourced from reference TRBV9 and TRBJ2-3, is DSGVTQTPKHLITATGQRVTLRCSPRSGDLSVYWYQQSLDQGLQFLIQYYNGEERAKGNILERFSAQQFPDLHSELNLSSLELGDSALYFCASSVSGTSTDTQYFGPGTRLTVL.

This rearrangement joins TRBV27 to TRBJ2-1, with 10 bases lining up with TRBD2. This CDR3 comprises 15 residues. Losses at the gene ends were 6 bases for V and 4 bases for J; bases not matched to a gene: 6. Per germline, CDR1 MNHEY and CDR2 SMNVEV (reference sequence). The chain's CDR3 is CASRYSGRYYNEQFF. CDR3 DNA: TGTGCCAGCAGATATAGCGGGAGGTATTACAATGAGCAGTTCTTC.

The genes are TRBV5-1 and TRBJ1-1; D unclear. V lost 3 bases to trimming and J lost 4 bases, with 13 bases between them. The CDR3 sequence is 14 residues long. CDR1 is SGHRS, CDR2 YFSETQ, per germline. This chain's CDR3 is CASSSASRSTEAFF. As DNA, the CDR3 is TGCGCCAGCAGCTCCGCCTCACGGAGCACTGAAGCTTTCTTT.

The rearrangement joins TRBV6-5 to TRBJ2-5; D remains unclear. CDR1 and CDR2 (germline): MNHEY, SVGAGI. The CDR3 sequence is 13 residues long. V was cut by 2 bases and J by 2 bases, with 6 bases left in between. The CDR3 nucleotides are TGTGCCAGCAGTTACGGGCGACAAGAGACCCAGTACTTC. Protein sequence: CASSYGRQETQYF.

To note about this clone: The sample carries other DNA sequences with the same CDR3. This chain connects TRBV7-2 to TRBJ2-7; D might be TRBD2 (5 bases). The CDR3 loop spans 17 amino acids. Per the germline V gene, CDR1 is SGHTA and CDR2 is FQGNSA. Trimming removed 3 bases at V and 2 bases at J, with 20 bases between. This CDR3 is CASSLSGLAGDPYEQYF. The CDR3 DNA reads TGTGCCAGCAGCTTGAGTGGACTGGCTGGGGATCCCTACGAGCAGTACTTC. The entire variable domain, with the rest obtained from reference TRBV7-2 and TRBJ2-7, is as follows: GAGVSQSPSNKVTEKGKDVELRCDPISGHTALYWYRQSLGQGLEFLIYFQGNSAPDKSGLPSDRFSAERTGGSVSTLTIQRTQQEDSAVYLCASSLSGLAGDPYEQYFGPGTRLTVT.

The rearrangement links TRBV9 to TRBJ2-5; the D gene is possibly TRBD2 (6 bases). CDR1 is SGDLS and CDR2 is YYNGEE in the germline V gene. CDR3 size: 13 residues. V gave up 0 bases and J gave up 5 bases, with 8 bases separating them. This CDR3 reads CASSVGLAETQYF. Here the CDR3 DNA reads TGTGCCAGCAGCGTAGGGCTAGCGGAGACCCAGTACTTC.

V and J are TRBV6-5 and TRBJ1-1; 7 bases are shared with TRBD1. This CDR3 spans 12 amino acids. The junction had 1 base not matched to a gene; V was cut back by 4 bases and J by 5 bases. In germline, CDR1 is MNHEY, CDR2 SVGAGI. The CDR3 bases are TGTGCCAGCAGTTCGACAGGGACTGAAGCTTTCTTT. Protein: CASSSTGTEAFF.

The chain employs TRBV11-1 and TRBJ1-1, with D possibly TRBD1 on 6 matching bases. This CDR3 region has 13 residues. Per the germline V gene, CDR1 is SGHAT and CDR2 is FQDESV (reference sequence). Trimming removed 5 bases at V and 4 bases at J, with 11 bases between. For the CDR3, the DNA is TGTGCCAGCAGCCTTGCGGGGGCCACTGAAGCTTTCTTT. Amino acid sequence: CASSLAGATEAFF.

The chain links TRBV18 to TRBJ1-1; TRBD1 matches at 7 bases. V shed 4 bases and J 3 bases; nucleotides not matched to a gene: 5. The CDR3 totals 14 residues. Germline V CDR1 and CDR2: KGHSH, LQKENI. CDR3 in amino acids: CASSQGAGDTEAFF. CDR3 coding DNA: TGTGCCAGCTCACAGGGGGCTGGTGACACTGAAGCTTTCTTT.

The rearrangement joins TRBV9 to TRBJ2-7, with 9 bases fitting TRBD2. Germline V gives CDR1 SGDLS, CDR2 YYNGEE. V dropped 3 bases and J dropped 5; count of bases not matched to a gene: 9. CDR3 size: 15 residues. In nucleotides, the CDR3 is TGTGCCAGCAGCGGCCTAATAGCGGGAGTCCACGAGCAGTACTTC. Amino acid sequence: CASSGLIAGVHEQYF.

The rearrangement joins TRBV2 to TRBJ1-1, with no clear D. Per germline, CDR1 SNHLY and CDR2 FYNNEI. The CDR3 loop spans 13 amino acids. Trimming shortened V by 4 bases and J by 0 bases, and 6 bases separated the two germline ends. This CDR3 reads CASSGLVNTEAFF. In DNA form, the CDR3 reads TGTGCCAGCAGTGGTTTAGTGAACACTGAAGCTTTCTTT. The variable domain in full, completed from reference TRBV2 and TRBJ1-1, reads EPEVTQTPSHQVTQMGQEVILRCVPISNHLYFYWYRQILGQKVEFLVSFYNNEISEKSEIFDDQFSVERPDGSNFTLKIRSTKLEDSAMYFCASSGLVNTEAFFGQGTRLTVV.

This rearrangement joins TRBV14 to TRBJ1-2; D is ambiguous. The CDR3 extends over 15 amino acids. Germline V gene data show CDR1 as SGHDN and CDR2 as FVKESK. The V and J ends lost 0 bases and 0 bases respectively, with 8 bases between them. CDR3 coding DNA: TGTGCCAGCAGCCAAGAAGTGGGCGCTAACTATGGCTACACCTTC. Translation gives CASSQEVGANYGYTF.

The CDR3 is CASRSSGSGEQYF. The CDR3 DNA reads as TGTGCCAGCCGGAGTAGCGGGAGTGGCGAGCAGTACTTC. This rearrangement joins TRBV18 to TRBJ2-7; 9 nucleotides line up with TRBD2. Germline CDR1 and CDR2: KGHSH and LQKENI. The V segment lost 8 bases and the J segment 6 bases; nucleotides outside the gene matches: 8. CDR3 length equals 13 residues.

CDR3 sequence (DNA): TGTGCCAGCAGCCTTGGACTAGCAGGTGAGCAGTTCTTC. Amino acid sequence: CASSLGLAGEQFF. The genes are TRBV7-3 and TRBJ2-1; 8 bases are shared with TRBD2. V was pared by 5 bases and J by 9 bases, with 6 bases of the junction left unmatched. Germline V lookup: CDR1 SGHTA, CDR2 FQGTGA. The CDR3 runs to 13 residues. The full variable domain, its missing parts supplied by reference TRBV7-3 and TRBJ2-1, is GAGVSQTPSNKVTEKGKYVELRCDPISGHTALYWYRQSLGQGPEFLIYFQGTGAADDSGLPNDRFFAVRPEGSVSTLKIQRTERGDSAVYLCASSLGLAGEQFFGPGTRLTVL.

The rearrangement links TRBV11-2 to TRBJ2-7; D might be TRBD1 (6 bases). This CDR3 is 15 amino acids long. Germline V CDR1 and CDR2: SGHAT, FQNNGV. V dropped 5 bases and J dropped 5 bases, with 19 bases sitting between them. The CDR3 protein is CASSPSFVTGDEQYF. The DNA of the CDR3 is TGTGCCAGCAGCCCATCGTTCGTGACAGGTGACGAGCAGTACTTC. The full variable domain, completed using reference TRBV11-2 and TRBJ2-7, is EAGVAQSPRYKIIEKRQSVAFWCNPISGHATLYWYQQILGQGPKLLIQFQNNGVVDDSQLPKDRFSAERLKGVDSTLKIQPAKLEDSAVYLCASSPSFVTGDEQYFGPGTRLTVT.

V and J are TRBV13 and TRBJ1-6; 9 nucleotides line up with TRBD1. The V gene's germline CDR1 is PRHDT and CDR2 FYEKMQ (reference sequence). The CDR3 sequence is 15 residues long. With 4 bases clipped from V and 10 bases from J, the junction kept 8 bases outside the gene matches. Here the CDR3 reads CASSWTGVPGSPLHF. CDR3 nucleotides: TGTGCCAGCAGCTGGACAGGGGTACCTGGCTCACCCCTCCACTTT.

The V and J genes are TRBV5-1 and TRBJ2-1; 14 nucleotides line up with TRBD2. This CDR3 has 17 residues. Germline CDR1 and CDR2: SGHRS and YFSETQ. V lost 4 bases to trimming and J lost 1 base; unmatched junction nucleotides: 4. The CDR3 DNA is TGCGCCAGCAGCACCGGGACTAGCGGGAGATCCTACAATGAGCAGTTCTTC. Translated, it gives CASSTGTSGRSYNEQFF.